These 3 T cell receptor beta chains were all obtained from the same sample, sequenced in a study of OX40 agonist ivuxolimab in advanced cancers. Assay: immunoSEQ multiplex PCR; the TCRdb copy retains only in-frame clones and omits some. This sample carries some 80,000 clones, around four fifths of them seen once, and the ten largest clones take around a quarter. This specimen was CD4+ or CD8+ T cells sorted from blood, taken in a trial of the OX40 agonist ivuxolimab. The receptors originated from an adult with an advanced solid tumor such as melanoma, head and neck, liver or kidney cancer.

J is TRBJ2-2 and V is TRBV19, with 7 bases matching TRBD2. V lost 0 bases to trimming and J lost 5 bases; unmatched junction nucleotides: 15. CDR3 length equals 19 residues. Germline values: CDR1 LNHDA, CDR2 SQIVND (reference sequence). For the CDR3, the DNA is TGTGCCAGTAGTATAGAGGATAGCGGGCCCGCCGAGGGTACCGGGGAGCTGTTTTTT. Its translation is CASSIEDSGPAEGTGELFF.

J is TRBJ2-7 and V is TRBV2; D gene uncertain. The V and J ends lost 3 bases and 2 bases respectively, with 14 bases between them. The CDR3 has 15 residues. Germline V gene sequence: CDR1 SNHLY, CDR2 FYNNEI. The CDR3 spells CASSESADTTYEQYF. Here the CDR3 DNA reads TGTGCCAGCAGTGAGTCGGCCGACACCACCTACGAGCAGTACTTC. The entire variable domain, with the rest obtained from reference TRBV2 and TRBJ2-7, is as follows: EPEVTQTPSHQVTQMGQEVILRCVPISNHLYFYWYRQILGQKVEFLVSFYNNEISEKSEIFDDQFSVERPDGSNFTLKIRSTKLEDSAMYFCASSESADTTYEQYFGPGTRLTVT.

The chain couples TRBV7-9 to TRBJ1-1; D is perhaps TRBD1 (6 bases). The CDR3 loop spans 15 amino acids. From germline, CDR1 is SEHNR and CDR2 FQNEAQ (reference sequence). Trimming shortened V by 1 base and J by 4 bases, and 13 bases separated the two germline ends. The CDR3 DNA is TGTGCCAGCAGCTTAGGAGGGGGTGGGAGCACTGAAGCTTTCTTT. It codes for CASSLGGGGSTEAFF.